The rows below give T cell receptor beta chains drawn from one sample of a study of OX40 agonist ivuxolimab in advanced cancers. Profiled with immunoSEQ multiplex PCR; TCRdb holds only in-frame clones, not every one. The sample records about 23,000 clones, approximately 77% being singletons. Sample: CD4+ or CD8+ T cells sorted from blood, taken in a trial of the OX40 agonist ivuxolimab. The receptors were sampled from an adult with an advanced solid tumor such as melanoma, head and neck, liver or kidney cancer. CDR3s include the opening cysteine and the closing phenylalanine or tryptophan. The D gene is left open where the match is weak. A row's size may be missing; if present it is once, few, many or a size class.

j_call | v_call | cdr3_length | d_call | clone_size | cdr3_nt | cdr3_aa
TRBJ1-5 | TRBV27 | 17 | . | once | TGTGCCAGCAGCCCCCTAGGACGGTTGGGGCGCAATCAGCCCCAGCATTTT | CASSPLGRLGRNQPQHF
TRBJ2-7 | TRBV18 | 15 | TRBD1 | . | TGTGCCAGCTCACCCCCCGGGACAGGGGCTTACGAGCAGTACTTC | CASSPPGTGAYEQYF
TRBJ2-5 | TRBV13 | 18 | TRBD2 | . | TGTGCCAGCAGCTCGCCCCAAATTGGCGGGGGGAGTCTGGAGACCCAGTACTTC | CASSSPQIGGGSLETQYF
TRBJ2-4 | TRBV28 | 14 | TRBD1 | . | TGTGCCGCCCGGGGGACAGGGGGGTTGAACATTCAGTACTTC | CAARGTGGLNIQYF
TRBJ2-7 | TRBV2 | 11 | . | few | TGTGCCAGCAGTGAGTACTACGAGCAGTACTTC | CASSEYYEQYF
TRBJ2-7 | TRBV6-5 | 15 | TRBD1 | . | TGTGCCAGCAGAGACCGTGGACAGGGGGCTGTAGGGCAGTACTTC | CASRDRGQGAVGQYF
TRBJ2-1 | TRBV30 | 15 | . | . | TGTGCCTGGAGTGTAACGGGAGTGGGGGCCAATGAGCAGTTCTTC | CAWSVTGVGANEQFF
TRBJ2-4 | TRBV7-9 | 17 | . | . | TGTGCCAGCAGCTTAGTTTCCGGGGACCTAGCCAAAAACATTCAGTACTTC | CASSLVSGDLAKNIQYF
TRBJ1-1 | TRBV7-6 | 13 | . | . | TGTGCCAGCAAACAAGGGGGGGTTACTGAAGCTTTCTTT | CASKQGGVTEAFF
TRBJ1-5 | TRBV6-5 | 13 | . | . | TGTGCCAGCAGTTACTCTCTGGCGGGAGCCCAGCATTTT | CASSYSLAGAQHF
TRBJ1-2 | TRBV28 | 14 | . | . | TGTGCCAGCAGTACCCAAGGGGGGCGGGCTGGCTACACCTTC | CASSTQGGRAGYTF
TRBJ2-3 | TRBV5-1 | 14 | TRBD1 | . | TGCGCCAGCAGCTTATTTACAGGGGCAGATACGCAGTATTTT | CASSLFTGADTQYF
TRBJ2-1 | TRBV7-2 | 17 | TRBD2 | once | TGTGCCAGCAGCTTAGCTACTAGCGGGAGGGGGTACAATGAGCAGTTCTTC | CASSLATSGRGYNEQFF
TRBJ1-4 | TRBV18 | 15 | TRBD1 | . | TGTGCCAGCTCACCTAGACAGGGCGCTAATGAAAAACTGTTTTTT | CASSPRQGANEKLFF
TRBJ1-1 | TRBV5-1 | 17 | . | . | TGCGCCAGCAGCCGTGGTACGGCCCCACTCCAGAACACTGAAGCTTTCTTT | CASSRGTAPLQNTEAFF
TRBJ1-6 | TRBV29-1 | 13 | TRBD1 | few | TGCAGCGCCGCCGTACAGGGGAAGTCACCCCTCCACTTT | CSAAVQGKSPLHF
TRBJ1-1 | TRBV6-5 | 15 | . | . | TGTGCCAGCAGTTACGGCGGCAGCCAGAACACTGAAGCTTTCTTT | CASSYGGSQNTEAFF
TRBJ2-5 | TRBV7-2 | 17 | . | once | TGTGCCAGCAGCTTAGCCAGAGGGGAGGCCAACGGGGAGACCCAGTACTTC | CASSLARGEANGETQYF
TRBJ1-3 | TRBV7-2 | 11 | . | . | TGTGCCAGCAGCCAAAGATACACCATATATTTT | CASSQRYTIYF
TRBJ2-1 | TRBV5-1 | 15 | . | . | TGCGCCAGCAGCTCCTCAGGGGACTCCTACAATGAGCAGTTCTTC | CASSSSGDSYNEQFF
TRBJ2-7 | TRBV6-6 | 15 | . | . | TGTGCCAGCAGTTACCCGCAGGGGCGCGCCTACGAGCAGTACTTC | CASSYPQGRAYEQYF
TRBJ2-5 | TRBV7-9 | 15 | . | . | TGTGCCAGCAGCTTAGGGGCAGGTTACCAAGAGACCCAGTACTTC | CASSLGAGYQETQYF
TRBJ1-2 | TRBV30 | 11 | . | . | TGTGCCTGGAGTATCCAACGTGGCTACACCTTC | CAWSIQRGYTF
TRBJ2-1 | TRBV11-1 | 16 | TRBD2 | once | TGTGCCAGCACGGGCCTTCAGACAGCGGGAAACAATGAGCAGTTCTTC | CASTGLQTAGNNEQFF